Here is one TCR beta chain with its context. This specimen comes from a study of OX40 agonist ivuxolimab in advanced cancers. Study-level background: Ivuxolimab, an agonistic anti-OX40 (CD134) antibody, was given to patients. Previous treatment with anti-PD-1, anti-PD-L1 or anti-CTLA-4 therapy was allowed; 40% had received some. Partial responses occurred in three patients (one hepatocellular carcinoma, two cutaneous melanoma).

The CDR3 length is 14 residues. Trimming cost V 5 bases and J 4 bases, with 12 bases left between them. CDR1 and CDR2 (germline): MNHEY, SVGAGI. Profiling relied on immunoSEQ multiplex PCR, and the TCRdb table lists in-frame clones only, not all of them. The sample has 99,000 or so clones, 91% seen once; the top ten hold 0.25% to 0.35%. The genes are TRBV6-5 and TRBJ2-1; D gene uncertain. This sequence originates from an adult with an advanced solid tumor such as melanoma, head and neck, liver or kidney cancer. Source: CD4+ or CD8+ T cells sorted from blood, taken in a trial of the OX40 agonist ivuxolimab. The CDR3 loop is CASSPRSRYNEQFF. CDR3 nucleotides: TGTGCCAGCAGTCCCCGTTCTAGGTACAATGAGCAGTTCTTC.